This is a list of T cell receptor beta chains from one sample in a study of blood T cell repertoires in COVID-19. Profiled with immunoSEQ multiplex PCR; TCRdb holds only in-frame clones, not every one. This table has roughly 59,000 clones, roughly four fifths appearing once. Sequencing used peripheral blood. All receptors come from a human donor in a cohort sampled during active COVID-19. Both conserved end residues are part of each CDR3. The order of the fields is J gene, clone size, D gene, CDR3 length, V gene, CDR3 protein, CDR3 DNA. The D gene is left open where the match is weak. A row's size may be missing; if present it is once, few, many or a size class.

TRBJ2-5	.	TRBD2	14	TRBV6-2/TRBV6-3	CASSFERDQETQYF	TGTGCCAGCAGCTTCGAGCGGGATCAAGAGACCCAGTACTTC
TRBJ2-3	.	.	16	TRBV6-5	CASSYTYPGVADTQYF	TGTGCCAGCAGTTACACCTACCCGGGAGTCGCAGATACGCAGTATTTT
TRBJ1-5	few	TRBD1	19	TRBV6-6	CASSPAGTGEGQSNQPQHF	TGTGCCAGCAGTCCGGCCGGGACAGGGGAAGGACAGAGCAATCAGCCCCAGCATTTT
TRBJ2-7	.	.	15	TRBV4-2	CASSQGPTGGYEQYF	TGTGCCAGCAGCCAAGGGCCGACAGGTGGATACGAGCAGTACTTC
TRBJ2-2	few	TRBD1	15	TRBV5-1	CASSLAGGATGELFF	TGCGCCAGCAGCTTGGCAGGGGGAGCCACCGGGGAGCTGTTTTTT
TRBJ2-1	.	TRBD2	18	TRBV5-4	CASSSWEGLAGVGNEQFF	TGTGCCAGCAGCTCTTGGGAGGGACTAGCGGGAGTGGGTAATGAGCAGTTCTTC
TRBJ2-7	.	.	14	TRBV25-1	CASSVRGSSYEQYF	TGTGCCAGCAGTGTGAGAGGCAGCTCCTACGAGCAGTACTTC
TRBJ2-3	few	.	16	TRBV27	CASSLFGSQTQDTQYF	TGTGCCAGCAGTTTATTCGGGAGCCAGACACAAGATACGCAGTATTTT
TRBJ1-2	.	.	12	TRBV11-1	CASSLSGDGYTF	TGTGCCAGCAGCTTAAGCGGGGATGGCTACACCTTC
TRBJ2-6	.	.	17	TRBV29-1	CSVDNWQGGVWANVLTF	TGCAGCGTTGATAATTGGCAGGGGGGCGTCTGGGCCAACGTCCTGACTTTC
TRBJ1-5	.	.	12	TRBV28	CASSRFSQPQHF	TGTGCCAGCAGCAGGTTCAGTCAGCCCCAGCATTTT
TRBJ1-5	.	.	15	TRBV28	CASSPPRMEGQPQHF	TGTGCCAGCAGTCCACCTCGGATGGAGGGACAGCCCCAGCATTTT
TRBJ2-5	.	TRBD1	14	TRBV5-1	CASTGQGLRETQYF	TGCGCCAGCACCGGACAGGGCTTGAGAGAGACCCAGTACTTC
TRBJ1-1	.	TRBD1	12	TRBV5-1	CASSPGTVEAFF	TGCGCCAGCAGCCCCGGGACAGTCGAAGCTTTCTTT
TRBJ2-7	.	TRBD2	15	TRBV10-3	CAISEASGSSYEQYF	TGTGCCATCAGTGAAGCGAGCGGGAGTTCTTACGAGCAGTACTTC
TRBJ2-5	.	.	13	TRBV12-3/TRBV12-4	CASSFFRGETQYF	TGTGCCAGCAGTTTCTTTAGGGGTGAGACCCAGTACTTC
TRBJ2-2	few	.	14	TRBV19	CATSLGALTGELFF	TGTGCCACCTCCCTTGGGGCCTTAACCGGGGAGCTGTTTTTT
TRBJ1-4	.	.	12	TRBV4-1	CASGRDNEKLFF	TGCGCCAGTGGACGGGATAATGAAAAACTGTTTTTT
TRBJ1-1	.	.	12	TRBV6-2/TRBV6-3	CASSDNRAGAFF	TGTGCCAGCAGTGACAACAGGGCCGGAGCTTTCTTT
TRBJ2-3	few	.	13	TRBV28	CASNRDRGDTQYF	TGTGCCAGCAACCGGGACCGGGGGGATACGCAGTATTTT
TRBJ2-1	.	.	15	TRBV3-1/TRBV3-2	CASSPIQDSAFKQFF	TGTGCCAGCAGCCCGATCCAGGATTCGGCGTTCAAGCAGTTCTTC
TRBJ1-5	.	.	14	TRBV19	CASSTIHQTQPQHF	TGTGCCAGTAGTACCATACACCAAACTCAGCCCCAGCATTTT
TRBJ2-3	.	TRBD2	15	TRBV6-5	CASSWTSGRSDTQYF	TGTGCCAGCAGTTGGACTAGCGGGAGGTCAGATACGCAGTATTTT
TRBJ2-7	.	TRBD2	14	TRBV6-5	CASSYAGGEDEQYF	TGTGCCAGCAGTTACGCGGGAGGGGAGGACGAGCAGTACTTC
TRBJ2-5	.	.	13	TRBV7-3	CASSLRTEETQYF	TGTGCCAGCAGCTTACGTACGGAAGAGACCCAGTACTTC
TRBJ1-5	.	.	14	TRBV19	CASLDYAGNQPQHF	TGTGCCAGCCTCGATTACGCAGGGAATCAGCCCCAGCATTTT
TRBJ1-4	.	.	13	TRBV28	CASSLTALEKLFF	TGTGCCAGCAGTTTAACAGCCCTCGAAAAACTGTTTTTT
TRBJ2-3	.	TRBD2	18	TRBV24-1	CATSDPRLAGEGTDTQYF	TGTGCCACCAGTGATCCCCGACTAGCGGGAGAGGGCACAGATACGCAGTATTTT
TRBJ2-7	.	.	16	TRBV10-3	CAISESLGTSSYEQYF	TGTGCCATCAGTGAGTCGTTGGGGACAAGCTCCTACGAGCAGTACTTC
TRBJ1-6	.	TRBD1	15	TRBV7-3	CASSYSRGRNSPLHF	TGTGCCAGCAGCTACAGCAGGGGGCGAAATTCACCCCTCCACTTT
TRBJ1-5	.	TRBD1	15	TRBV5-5	CASSSNHRGSQPQHF	TGTGCCAGCAGCTCAAATCACAGGGGCAGTCAGCCCCAGCATTTT
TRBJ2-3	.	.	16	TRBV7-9	CASSPKTGVNTDTQYF	TGTGCCAGCAGCCCGAAGACAGGAGTGAACACAGATACGCAGTATTTT
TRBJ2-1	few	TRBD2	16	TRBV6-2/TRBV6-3	CASSWTSGRGYNEQFF	TGTGCCAGCAGTTGGACTAGCGGGAGAGGGTACAATGAGCAGTTCTTC
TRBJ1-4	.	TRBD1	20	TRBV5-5	CASSLTSRTGGAGYGEKLFF	TGTGCCAGCAGCCTTACTTCCCGGACAGGGGGCGCGGGTTATGGTGAAAAACTGTTTTTT
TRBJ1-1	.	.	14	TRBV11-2	CASSLAGRNTEAFF	TGTGCCAGCAGCTTAGCGGGGAGGAACACTGAAGCTTTCTTT
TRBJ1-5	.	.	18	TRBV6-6	CASSPVGGRTYSNQPQHF	TGTGCCAGCAGTCCTGTCGGTGGGCGTACGTATAGCAATCAGCCCCAGCATTTT
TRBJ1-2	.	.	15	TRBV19	CASTGDGEWVYGYTF	TGTGCCAGTACGGGGGATGGGGAATGGGTGTATGGCTACACCTTC
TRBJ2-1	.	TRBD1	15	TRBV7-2	CASSLTGGSYNEQFF	TGTGCCAGCAGCCTCACAGGGGGCTCCTACAATGAGCAGTTCTTC
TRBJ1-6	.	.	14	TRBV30	CAWLGVAVDSPLHF	TGTGCCTGGTTAGGTGTGGCGGTGGATTCACCCCTCCACTTT
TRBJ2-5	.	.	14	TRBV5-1	CASSLGQYQETQYF	TGCGCCAGCAGCTTGGGACAGTACCAAGAGACCCAGTACTTC
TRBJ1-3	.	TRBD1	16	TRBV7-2	CASSKRQGATGNTIYF	TGTGCCAGTTCTAAGCGGCAGGGGGCAACCGGAAACACCATATATTTT
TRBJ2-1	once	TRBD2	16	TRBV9	CASSVAPSGRVNEQFF	TGTGCCAGCAGCGTAGCTCCAAGCGGGAGGGTAAATGAGCAGTTCTTC
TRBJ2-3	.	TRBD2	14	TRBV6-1	CASSELAGPNTQYF	TGTGCCAGCAGTGAACTAGCGGGCCCGAATACGCAGTATTTT
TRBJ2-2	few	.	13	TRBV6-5	CASSYYITGELFF	TGTGCCAGCAGTTACTACATAACCGGGGAGCTGTTTTTT
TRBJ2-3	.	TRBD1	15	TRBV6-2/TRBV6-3	CASSTYRGGTDTQYF	TGTGCCAGCAGTACTTACAGGGGGGGCACAGATACGCAGTATTTT
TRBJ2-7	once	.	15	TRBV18	CASSPGADSSYEQYF	TGTGCCAGCTCACCGGGAGCGGACAGTTCCTACGAGCAGTACTTC